The 26 T cell receptor beta chains in this list originate from one sample, sequenced in a study of human T cells and chemical hapten exposure. This sample's time point: healthy volunteer bleed at 6 weeks. Total RNA came from unfractionated whole blood. TCRdb redid the calling of the RACE reads with MiXCR, one entry per CDR3 protein. The table records 75,000 to 80,000 distinct CDR3 sequences, about 8.6% of them present only once. Sequencing was carried out using whole blood. The receptors here all came from a female donor in good health. Some clones in this sample may be carry-over from other donors' samples.

The chain's CDR3 is CASSLVREAFF. The CDR3 DNA reads as TGTGCCAGCAGCTTAGTCCGCGAAGCTTTCTTT. This chain connects TRBV7-9 to TRBJ1-1; D call uncertain. V was trimmed by 1 base and J by 8 bases, leaving 5 bases between them. CDR1 and CDR2 from the germline V gene are SEHNR and FQNEAQ (reference sequence). This CDR3 spans 11 amino acids.

This chain uses TRBV18 with TRBJ1-3; D unresolved. Trimming shortened V by 2 bases and J by 0 bases, and 8 bases separated the two germline ends. There are 15 residues in the CDR3. Germline V CDR1 and CDR2: KGHSH, LQKENI. In DNA, the CDR3 is TGTGCCAGCTCACCAGCGGGGATCTCTGGAAACACCATATATTTT. Its translation: CASSPAGISGNTIYF.

The chain joins TRBV2 to TRBJ1-6; 8 bases are a match to TRBD1. From germline, CDR1 is SNHLY and CDR2 FYNNEI. The CDR3 contains 14 residues. The V segment lost 3 bases and the J segment 13 bases; nucleotides outside the gene matches: 8. CDR3 nucleotide sequence: TGTGCCAGCAGTGAGGGGACAGGACAATTCCCCCTCCACTTT. It yields the protein CASSEGTGQFPLHF.

In this sample, this clonotype turned up many times. The V call is TRBV5-5, the J call TRBJ1-2, with a weak D call TRBD1 (6 bases). Germline assignment: CDR1 SGHKS and CDR2 YYEKEE (reference sequence). The CDR3 consists of 15 residues. V shed 0 bases and J shed 2 bases, with 11 bases lying between them. The DNA for the CDR3 is TGTGCCAGCAGCTTGGCGGACAGTCTAAACTATGGCTACACCTTC. The encoded protein is CASSLADSLNYGYTF.

The J gene is TRBJ2-1, the V gene TRBV6-1, with D hard to call. This CDR3 has 10 amino acids. Germline values: CDR1 MNHNS, CDR2 SASEGT. Deletions cut 8 bases from V and 8 bases from J, with 7 bases between. CDR3 residues: CASGLYEQFF. In DNA, the CDR3 is TGTGCCAGCGGCCTCTATGAGCAGTTCTTC.

This clonotype was detected only a few times. The chain links TRBV12-3 or TRBV12-4 to TRBJ1-5; the D gene is possibly TRBD1 (5 bases). The CDR3 extends over 15 amino acids. Trimming shortened V by 6 bases and J by 1 base, and 13 bases separated the two germline ends. In DNA, the CDR3 is TGTGCCAGCAGCCCAATCCGGGGGAGCAATCAGCCCCAGCATTTT. Translating it yields CASSPIRGSNQPQHF.

This clonotype has just a few counts. The CDR3 coding sequence is TGTGCCAGCAGGCCCAGGGGGGGACTCTATGGCTACACCTTC. Protein product: CASRPRGGLYGYTF. The V call is TRBV6-5, the J call TRBJ1-2, with 7 bases matching TRBD1. The trim removed 6 bases at V and 4 bases at J, leaving 8 bases unmatched. Germline CDR1 and CDR2: MNHEY and SVGAGI. This CDR3 comprises 14 residues.

V usage is TRBV4-1 and J usage is TRBJ2-3; D possibly corresponds to TRBD2 (5 bases). Trimming left V 1 base short and J 5 bases short, with 16 bases between. The germline V gene encodes CDR1 MGHRA and CDR2 YSYEKL. This CDR3 region has 16 residues. The CDR3 is CASSQAGGLVEDTQYF. In DNA form, the CDR3 reads TGCGCCAGCAGCCAAGCCGGCGGGTTGGTAGAAGATACGCAGTATTTT.

The sample holds many counts of this clonotype. The chain joins TRBV7-2 to TRBJ2-5, with no clear D. From germline, CDR1 is SGHTA and CDR2 FQGNSA. The V gene lost 4 bases and the J gene lost 3 bases, with 6 bases spanning the gap. CDR3 size: 12 residues. Here the CDR3 DNA reads TGTGCCAGCAGCTGGGGTAAAGAGACCCAGTACTTC. It codes for CASSWGKETQYF.

There are many counts of this clonotype. This chain's CDR3 is CASRRQGVLSPLHF. For the CDR3, the DNA is TGTGCCAGCAGGAGACAGGGGGTCCTTTCACCCCTCCACTTT. This rearrangement joins TRBV13 to TRBJ1-6; 9 nucleotides match TRBD1. Looked up from germline, CDR1 is PRHDT and CDR2 is FYEKMQ (reference sequence). Unmatched junction bases numbered 6, after V lost 6 bases and J lost 9 bases. This CDR3 is 14 amino acids long. The full variable domain, its missing parts supplied by reference TRBV13 and TRBJ1-6, is AAGVIQSPRHLIKEKRETATLKCYPIPRHDTVYWYQQGPGQDPQFLISFYEKMQSDKGSIPDRFSAQQFSDYHSELNMSSLELGDSALYFCASRRQGVLSPLHFGNGTRLTVT.

This clonotype was counted a few times. The chain combines TRBV19 with TRBJ2-2; D is ambiguous. CDR1 is LNHDA and CDR2 is SQIVND in the germline V gene (reference sequence). Trimming removed 7 bases at V and 2 bases at J, with 8 bases between. This CDR3 comprises 13 residues. The CDR3 coding sequence is TGTGCCAGTAACGCGGTCAACACCGGGGAGCTGTTTTTT. Protein sequence: CASNAVNTGELFF. Based on the CDR3 plus reference TRBV19 and TRBJ2-2, the full variable domain is DGGITQSPKYLFRKEGQNVTLSCEQNLNHDAMYWYRQDPGQGLRLIYYSQIVNDFQKGDIAEGYSVSREKKESFPLTVTSAQKNPTAFYLCASNAVNTGELFFGEGSRLTVL.

This clonotype has ten or more counts. This sequence joins TRBV20-1 and TRBJ2-7; D is unresolved. Germline CDR1 reads DFQATT; CDR2 reads SNEGSKA (reference sequence). V gave up 3 bases and J gave up 0 bases, with 12 bases separating them. This CDR3 is 14 amino acids long. The CDR3 DNA sequence: TGCAGTGCTAGGGGTCCTAGGACCTCCTACGAGCAGTACTTC. Translating it yields CSARGPRTSYEQYF.

In this sample, this clonotype turned up many times. This chain connects TRBV21-1 to TRBJ1-5; TRBD1, as called in the table, went unchecked against the DNA. TRBV21-1 is classified as a pseudogene. This CDR3 contains 17 residues. The CDR3 DNA is TGTGCCAGCGTAAACCCAGGGCACCACCTTAGCAATCAGCCCCAGCATTTT. As protein: CASVNPGHHLSNQPQHF.

This chain links TRBV9 with TRBJ2-1; TRBD1 aligns across 9 bases. The length of the CDR3 is 16 residues. In germline, CDR1 is SGDLS, CDR2 YYNGEE. V dropped 2 bases and J dropped 5; count of bases not matched to a gene: 8. CDR3 sequence reads: CASSVLPGQGDNEQFF. The DNA of the CDR3 is TGTGCCAGCAGCGTCCTCCCGGGACAGGGTGACAATGAGCAGTTCTTC.

The chain uses TRBV29-1 and TRBJ1-2; D is perhaps TRBD1 (5 bases). The V end lost 6 bases, the J end lost 7 bases, and 15 bases lay between the germline ends. There are 12 residues in the CDR3. Germline V gene sequence: CDR1 SQVTM, CDR2 ANQGSEA. In DNA, the CDR3 is TGCAGCGTCTTGGTTGGGGGGGGTGGCTACACCTTC. Protein product: CSVLVGGGGYTF.

The J gene is TRBJ2-7, the V gene TRBV7-2; TRBD1 matches at 11 bases. The CDR3 runs 15 residues. The trim removed 4 bases at V and 7 bases at J, leaving 9 bases unmatched. The germline V gene has CDR1 SGHTA and CDR2 FQGNSA. This CDR3 reads CASSYSRGTGGEQYF. In nucleotides, the CDR3 is TGTGCCAGCAGCTACTCTCGAGGGACAGGGGGTGAGCAGTACTTC.

The chain uses TRBV7-3 and TRBJ2-6, with D perhaps TRBD2 (6 bases). The V and J ends lost 0 bases and 2 bases respectively, with 8 bases between them. CDR3 length: 16 amino acids. Germline V CDR1 and CDR2: SGHTA, FQGTGA. DNA for the CDR3: TGTGCCAGCAGCTTAACCCCGGGGGCTGGGGCCAACGTCCTGACTTTC. It yields the protein CASSLTPGAGANVLTF.

This clonotype has at least ten counts. J is TRBJ2-3 and V is TRBV4-2; 9 bases match TRBD2. There are 15 residues in the CDR3. The germline V gene encodes CDR1 LGHNA and CDR2 YNFKEQ. The J segment lost 4 bases and the V segment lost 1 base, leaving 3 bases of the junction unmatched. DNA for the CDR3: TGTGCCAGCAGCCAAGTCGGCGGGGGGGCAGATACGCAGTATTTT. Translating it yields CASSQVGGGADTQYF.

In its sample, this clonotype was seen a few times. CDR3 loop: CASSPGQGFDEQYF. In nucleotides, the CDR3 is TGCGCCAGCAGCCCCGGACAGGGGTTCGACGAGCAGTACTTC. The rearrangement links TRBV5-1 to TRBJ2-7, with 9 bases that match TRBD1. The CDR3 loop spans 14 amino acids. With 4 bases clipped from V and 5 bases from J, the junction kept 7 bases outside the gene matches. Germline lookup yields CDR1 SGHRS and CDR2 YFSETQ.

This clonotype came up a few times. The J gene is TRBJ1-4, the V gene TRBV28; D gene uncertain. Trimming took 4 bases from V and 5 from J, leaving 8 bases between them. The CDR3 is 13 residues long. CDR1 MDHEN and CDR2 SYDVKM come from the germline V gene. CDR3 region: CASSCYRNEKLFF. The CDR3 bases are TGTGCCAGCAGTTGTTATAGGAATGAAAAACTGTTTTTT. The complete variable domain, with remaining parts taken from reference TRBV28 and TRBJ1-4, reads DVKVTQSSRYLVKRTGEKVFLECVQDMDHENMFWYRQDPGLGLRLIYFSYDVKMKEKGDIPEGYSVSREKKERFSLILESASTNQTSMYLCASSCYRNEKLFFGSGTQLSVL.

The genes are TRBV6-5 and TRBJ1-2, with 7 bases aligning to TRBD1. The CDR3 has 14 residues. Germline CDR1 and CDR2: MNHEY and SVGAGI. Trimming removed 5 bases from V and 5 bases from J; junction bases left unmatched: 8. The CDR3 DNA follows: TGTGCCAGCAGTGATACAGGGGAGACTTATGGCTACACCTTC. Translating it yields CASSDTGETYGYTF.

The table lists this clonotype with a few counts. The chain joins TRBV12-3 or TRBV12-4 to TRBJ1-3; 8 nucleotides match TRBD1. The CDR3 runs 14 residues. J was trimmed by 3 bases and V by 7 bases; bases with no gene match: 5. The CDR3 spells CASTTGVFGNTIYF. The CDR3 DNA is TGTGCCAGCACGACAGGGGTATTTGGAAACACCATATATTTT.

This clonotype was seen repeatedly, ten times or more. The CDR3 DNA follows: TGTGCCAGCAGCCCCACTGGGACGGCAGATACGCAGTATTTT. Protein sequence: CASSPTGTADTQYF. J is TRBJ2-3 and V is TRBV25-1, with D possibly called TRBD1 or TRBD2 (5 bases each). Trimming removed 6 bases from V and 4 bases from J, with 14 bases in between. CDR1 MGHDK and CDR2 SYGVNS come from the germline V gene. The CDR3 runs to 14 residues.

The chain uses TRBV29-1 and TRBJ2-3, with D unclear. CDR1 and CDR2 (germline): SQVTM, ANQGSEA. The CDR3 totals 13 residues. V lost 7 bases to trimming and J lost 2 bases, with 13 bases between them. The CDR3 sequence is CSARQRLTDTQYF. CDR3 nucleotide sequence: TGCAGCGCACGACAACGCCTCACAGATACGCAGTATTTT.

This clonotype was seen ten or more times. This chain links TRBV14 with TRBJ2-3, with TRBD2 matching over 11 bases. The CDR3 is 13 amino acids. V gave up 0 bases and J gave up 11 bases; unmatched junction bases: 1. The V gene's germline CDR1 is SGHDN and CDR2 FVKESK. The CDR3 nucleotides are TGTGCCAGCAGCCAAGATGGACTAGCGGGGCAGTATTTT. Residues: CASSQDGLAGQYF.

The chain couples TRBV4-2 to TRBJ1-1, with TRBD1 as a possible D gene (6 bases). The length of the CDR3 is 16 residues. V gave up 0 bases and J gave up 1 base, with 12 bases separating them. Germline V gives CDR1 LGHNA, CDR2 YNFKEQ. DNA of the CDR3: TGTGCCAGCAGCCAAGATGGGCGGGGGCCGAACACTGAAGCTTTCTTT. It codes for CASSQDGRGPNTEAFF.